Here is one TCR beta chain with its context. Assay: immunoSEQ multiplex PCR; the TCRdb copy retains only in-frame clones and omits some. Of around 2.5 million clones listed, approximately 93% were seen once; the top ten hold roughly 0.39%. This CDR3 is 15 amino acids long. Germline values: CDR1 KGHSH, CDR2 LQKENI. Losses at the gene ends were 5 bases for V and 4 bases for J; bases not matched to a gene: 10. This specimen comes from a study of shared clonotypes between healthy human individuals. V is TRBV18 and J is TRBJ1-2, with TRBD1 matching 7 bases. Sample: naive CD4+ T cells from PBMCs. Indicated subset: CD45RA+ positively selected. The clonotype was recovered from a man younger than 35 in good health. Some clones in this sample may be carry-over from other donors' samples. This chain's CDR3 is CASSSQGRTSYGYTF. The CDR3 nucleotides read TGTGCCAGCTCATCACAGGGGAGGACCTCCTATGGCTACACCTTC.